A selection of T cell receptor beta chains follows, all from one sample in a study of cytomegalovirus exposure and HLA in healthy donors. Method: immunoSEQ multiplex PCR; TCRdb's copy keeps in-frame clones and lacks some. Among more than 95,000 clones listed, approximately 89% were seen once. The sample consisted of PBMCs. These receptors were taken from a man younger than 30 in good health and CMV-seronegative. Each CDR3 is given with its conserved first and last residue. Each record gives: D gene, J gene, V gene, clone size, CDR3 protein, CDR3 DNA. D genes are given only for firm matches. The listing skips clone size in some rows; elsewhere it reads once, few, many or a size class.

d_call: TRBD1
j_call: TRBJ1-4
v_call: TRBV27
clone_size: once
cdr3_aa: CASRGTWTGNHEKLFF
cdr3_nt: TGTGCCAGCAGGGGGACCTGGACAGGGAACCATGAAAAACTGTTTTTT

d_call: TRBD1
j_call: TRBJ1-4
v_call: TRBV13
clone_size: NA
cdr3_aa: CASRRFRDRLRPTNEKLFF
cdr3_nt: TGTGCCAGCAGGCGGTTCCGGGACAGATTACGTCCAACTAATGAAAAACTGTTTTTT

d_call: NA
j_call: TRBJ2-5
v_call: TRBV2
clone_size: NA
cdr3_aa: CASSPRQIQETQYF
cdr3_nt: TGTGCCAGCAGCCCCAGACAGATCCAAGAGACCCAGTACTTC

d_call: TRBD1
j_call: TRBJ1-3
v_call: TRBV4-3
clone_size: NA
cdr3_aa: CASSQAPGQGGNTIYF
cdr3_nt: TGCGCCAGCAGCCAAGCCCCGGGACAGGGTGGAAACACCATATATTTT

d_call: NA
j_call: TRBJ2-1
v_call: TRBV5-1
clone_size: many
cdr3_aa: CASSFEYNEQFF
cdr3_nt: TGCGCCAGCAGCTTTGAGTACAATGAGCAGTTCTTC

d_call: TRBD1
j_call: TRBJ1-2
v_call: TRBV5-3
clone_size: NA
cdr3_aa: CARSHKTSGTGGDYGYTF
cdr3_nt: TGTGCCAGAAGCCACAAAACATCCGGGACAGGGGGCGACTATGGCTACACCTTC

d_call: TRBD2
j_call: TRBJ2-1
v_call: TRBV10-1
clone_size: once
cdr3_aa: CASSNLAGGNYNEQFF
cdr3_nt: TGCGCCAGCAGTAATCTAGCGGGGGGAAACTACAATGAGCAGTTCTTC

d_call: TRBD2
j_call: TRBJ2-7
v_call: TRBV5-4
clone_size: once
cdr3_aa: CASSDVTSGSLSYEQYF
cdr3_nt: TGTGCCAGCAGCGACGTGACTAGCGGGAGTCTCTCCTACGAGCAGTACTTC

d_call: NA
j_call: TRBJ2-1
v_call: TRBV10-2
clone_size: NA
cdr3_aa: CASSDVRGGSYNEQFF
cdr3_nt: TGCGCCAGCAGTGATGTCAGGGGCGGGTCCTACAATGAGCAGTTCTTC

d_call: TRBD2
j_call: TRBJ2-7
v_call: TRBV2
clone_size: NA
cdr3_aa: CASLRLLPSGASYEQYF
cdr3_nt: TGTGCCAGCCTACGCCTTCTTCCTAGCGGGGCTTCCTACGAGCAGTACTTC

d_call: NA
j_call: TRBJ1-4
v_call: TRBV7-8
clone_size: NA
cdr3_aa: CASSTELEKLFF
cdr3_nt: TGTGCCAGCAGCACAGAATTAGAAAAACTGTTTTTT

d_call: TRBD1
j_call: TRBJ2-1
v_call: TRBV6-6
clone_size: NA
cdr3_aa: CASSYYVGTDNNEQFF
cdr3_nt: TGTGCCAGCAGTTATTACGTCGGGACAGATAACAATGAGCAGTTCTTC

d_call: NA
j_call: TRBJ1-1
v_call: TRBV11-2
clone_size: NA
cdr3_aa: CASSLVQNTEAFF
cdr3_nt: TGTGCCAGCAGCTTAGTTCAGAACACTGAAGCTTTCTTT

d_call: NA
j_call: TRBJ2-6
v_call: TRBV28
clone_size: NA
cdr3_aa: CASVQTSGANVLTF
cdr3_nt: TGTGCCAGCGTACAAACCTCTGGGGCCAACGTCCTGACTTTC

d_call: NA
j_call: TRBJ2-3
v_call: TRBV30
clone_size: few
cdr3_aa: CAWRGLSTDTQYF
cdr3_nt: TGTGCCTGGAGGGGGCTTAGCACAGATACGCAGTATTTT

d_call: NA
j_call: TRBJ1-1
v_call: TRBV6-4
clone_size: NA
cdr3_aa: CASSEGAGTEAFF
cdr3_nt: TGTGCCAGCAGTGAGGGGGCTGGGACTGAAGCTTTCTTT

d_call: NA
j_call: TRBJ2-2
v_call: TRBV6-6
clone_size: NA
cdr3_aa: CASSRLILTGELFF
cdr3_nt: TGTGCCAGCAGTCGCCTCATACTCACCGGGGAGCTGTTTTTT

d_call: TRBD1
j_call: TRBJ1-2
v_call: TRBV4-1
clone_size: NA
cdr3_aa: CASSHQTGTGDRYTF
cdr3_nt: TGCGCCAGCAGCCATCAAACCGGGACAGGGGACCGCTACACCTTC

d_call: TRBD2
j_call: TRBJ2-7
v_call: TRBV19
clone_size: NA
cdr3_aa: CASSMVAGVSYEQYF
cdr3_nt: TGTGCCAGTAGTATGGTAGCGGGAGTCTCCTACGAGCAGTACTTC

d_call: TRBD2
j_call: TRBJ2-5
v_call: TRBV7-2
clone_size: NA
cdr3_aa: CASSLRLAGGRETQYF
cdr3_nt: TGTGCCAGCAGCTTAAGACTAGCGGGGGGGCGGGAGACCCAGTACTTC

d_call: TRBD1
j_call: TRBJ1-5
v_call: TRBV10-3
clone_size: NA
cdr3_aa: CAISRDSENQPQHF
cdr3_nt: TGTGCCATCAGCCGGGACAGCGAGAATCAGCCCCAGCATTTT

d_call: NA
j_call: TRBJ1-4
v_call: TRBV11-3
clone_size: NA
cdr3_aa: CASSSYRAYNEKLFF
cdr3_nt: TGTGCCAGCAGCTCCTACAGAGCTTATAATGAAAAACTGTTTTTT

d_call: NA
j_call: TRBJ2-7
v_call: TRBV7-9
clone_size: NA
cdr3_aa: CASSRDYEQYF
cdr3_nt: TGTGCCAGCAGTCGGGACTACGAGCAGTACTTC

d_call: TRBD1
j_call: TRBJ2-3
v_call: TRBV6-6
clone_size: NA
cdr3_aa: CASSFPRDRGTDTQYF
cdr3_nt: TGTGCCAGCAGTTTCCCGCGGGACAGGGGGACAGATACGCAGTATTTT

d_call: TRBD1
j_call: TRBJ2-2
v_call: TRBV5-1
clone_size: NA
cdr3_aa: CASSPGQGVNTGELFF
cdr3_nt: TGCGCCAGCAGCCCGGGACAGGGGGTGAACACCGGGGAGCTGTTTTTT

d_call: NA
j_call: TRBJ1-2
v_call: TRBV7-2
clone_size: NA
cdr3_aa: CASSLGGGDGYTF
cdr3_nt: TGTGCCAGCAGCTTAGGAGGGGGAGATGGCTACACCTTC

d_call: TRBD1
j_call: TRBJ2-5
v_call: TRBV28
clone_size: once
cdr3_aa: CASSPRGQMEGTQYF
cdr3_nt: TGTGCCAGCAGTCCCAGGGGACAGATGGAAGGGACCCAGTACTTC

d_call: NA
j_call: TRBJ1-1
v_call: TRBV10-2
clone_size: NA
cdr3_aa: CASSDRGATEAFF
cdr3_nt: TGCGCCAGCAGTGACCGGGGGGCCACTGAAGCTTTCTTT

d_call: TRBD1
j_call: TRBJ1-2
v_call: TRBV9
clone_size: NA
cdr3_aa: CASSPFGTGYGYTF
cdr3_nt: TGTGCCAGCAGCCCCTTCGGGACAGGGTATGGCTACACCTTC

d_call: TRBD1
j_call: TRBJ1-1
v_call: TRBV11-2
clone_size: NA
cdr3_aa: CASSSRDRMNTEAFF
cdr3_nt: TGTGCCAGCAGCTCCCGGGACAGGATGAACACTGAAGCTTTCTTT

d_call: NA
j_call: TRBJ1-2
v_call: TRBV4-3
clone_size: NA
cdr3_aa: CASSQEFRANYGYTF
cdr3_nt: TGCGCCAGCAGCCAAGAATTCAGGGCTAACTATGGCTACACCTTC

d_call: NA
j_call: TRBJ1-1
v_call: TRBV28
clone_size: NA
cdr3_aa: CASSLGQNTEAFF
cdr3_nt: TGTGCCAGCAGTTTGGGCCAGAACACTGAAGCTTTCTTT

d_call: NA
j_call: TRBJ2-1
v_call: TRBV11-3
clone_size: NA
cdr3_aa: CASSPLASLYNEQFF
cdr3_nt: TGTGCCAGCAGCCCTCTAGCGTCCCTCTACAATGAGCAGTTCTTC

d_call: TRBD1
j_call: TRBJ1-6
v_call: TRBV30
clone_size: NA
cdr3_aa: CAWSFAGGNSPLHF
cdr3_nt: TGTGCCTGGAGTTTCGCAGGGGGGAATTCACCCCTCCACTTT

d_call: TRBD2
j_call: TRBJ2-3
v_call: TRBV19
clone_size: NA
cdr3_aa: CASRESGSYDTQYF
cdr3_nt: TGTGCCAGTAGAGAGAGCGGGAGTTATGATACGCAGTATTTT

d_call: NA
j_call: TRBJ1-6
v_call: TRBV28
clone_size: NA
cdr3_aa: CASNPENSNSPLHF
cdr3_nt: TGTGCCAGCAACCCTGAGAACAGTAATTCACCCCTCCACTTT

d_call: NA
j_call: TRBJ1-3
v_call: TRBV5-6
clone_size: NA
cdr3_aa: CASSAGDGNTIYF
cdr3_nt: TGTGCCAGCAGCGCGGGGGATGGAAACACCATATATTTT

d_call: TRBD2
j_call: TRBJ2-7
v_call: TRBV29-1
clone_size: NA
cdr3_aa: CSVADSGAAWQYF
cdr3_nt: TGCAGCGTTGCCGACAGCGGGGCGGCCTGGCAGTACTTC

d_call: NA
j_call: TRBJ2-1
v_call: TRBV6-1
clone_size: NA
cdr3_aa: CASQKQGYYNEQFF
cdr3_nt: TGTGCCAGCCAGAAGCAGGGGTACTACAATGAGCAGTTCTTC

d_call: TRBD1
j_call: TRBJ1-1
v_call: TRBV5-4
clone_size: NA
cdr3_aa: CASSPLTGFAEAFF
cdr3_nt: TGTGCCAGCAGCCCCCTGACAGGGTTCGCTGAAGCTTTCTTT

d_call: TRBD2
j_call: TRBJ2-5
v_call: TRBV14
clone_size: NA
cdr3_aa: CASSGLAGASETQYF
cdr3_nt: TGTGCCAGCAGCGGACTAGCGGGGGCGTCGGAGACCCAGTACTTC